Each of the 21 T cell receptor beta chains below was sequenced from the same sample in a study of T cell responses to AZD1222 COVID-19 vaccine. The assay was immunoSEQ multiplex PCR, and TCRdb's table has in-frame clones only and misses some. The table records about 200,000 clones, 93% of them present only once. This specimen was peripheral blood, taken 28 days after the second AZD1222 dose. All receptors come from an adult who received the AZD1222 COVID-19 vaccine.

CDR3 in amino acids: CASRTGVDSPLHF. CDR3 DNA sequence: TGTGCCAGCCGGACGGGAGTTGACTCACCCCTCCACTTT. The chain links TRBV27 to TRBJ1-6; the D is unclear. CDR1 and CDR2 (germline): MNHEY, SMNVEV (reference sequence). The CDR3 is 13 residues long. The V and J ends lost 8 bases and 10 bases respectively, with 15 bases between them.

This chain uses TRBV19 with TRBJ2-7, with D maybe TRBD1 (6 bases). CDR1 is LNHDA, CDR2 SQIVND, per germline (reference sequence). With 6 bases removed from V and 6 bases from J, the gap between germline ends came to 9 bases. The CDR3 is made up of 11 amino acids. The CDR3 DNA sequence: TGTGCCAGTAGCACAGGGATCGAGCAGTACTTC. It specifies CASSTGIEQYF. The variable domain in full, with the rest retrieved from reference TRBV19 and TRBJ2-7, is DGGITQSPKYLFRKEGQNVTLSCEQNLNHDAMYWYRQDPGQGLRLIYYSQIVNDFQKGDIAEGYSVSREKKESFPLTVTSAQKNPTAFYLCASSTGIEQYFGPGTRLTVT.

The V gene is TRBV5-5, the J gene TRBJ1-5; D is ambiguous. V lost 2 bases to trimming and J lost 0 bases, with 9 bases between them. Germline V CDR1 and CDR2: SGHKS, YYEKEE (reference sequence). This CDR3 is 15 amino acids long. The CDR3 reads CASSFVSFSNQPQHF. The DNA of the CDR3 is TGTGCCAGCAGCTTCGTCAGTTTTAGCAATCAGCCCCAGCATTTT.

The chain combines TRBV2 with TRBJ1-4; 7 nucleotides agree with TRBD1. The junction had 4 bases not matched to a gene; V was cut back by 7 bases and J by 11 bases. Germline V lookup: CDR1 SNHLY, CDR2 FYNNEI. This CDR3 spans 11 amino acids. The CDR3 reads CASNQGGKLFF. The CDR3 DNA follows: TGTGCCAGCAATCAGGGGGGTAAACTGTTTTTT.

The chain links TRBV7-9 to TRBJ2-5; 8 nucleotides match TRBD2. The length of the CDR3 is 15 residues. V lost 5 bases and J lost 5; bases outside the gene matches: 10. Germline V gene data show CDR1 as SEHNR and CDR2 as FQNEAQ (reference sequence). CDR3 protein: CASSVPGGAGETQYF. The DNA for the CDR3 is TGTGCCAGCAGCGTCCCCGGGGGGGCCGGGGAGACCCAGTACTTC.

The DNA of the CDR3 is TGTGCCAGCAGGTCCGGGACTAGCGGGGGAGAGACCCAGTACTTC. It specifies CASRSGTSGGETQYF. This chain connects TRBV6-5 to TRBJ2-5; 14 bases fit TRBD2. Trimming at V came to 6 bases and at J to 4 bases, leaving 4 bases not matched to a gene. Germline CDR1 and CDR2: MNHEY and SVGAGI. CDR3 size: 15 residues.

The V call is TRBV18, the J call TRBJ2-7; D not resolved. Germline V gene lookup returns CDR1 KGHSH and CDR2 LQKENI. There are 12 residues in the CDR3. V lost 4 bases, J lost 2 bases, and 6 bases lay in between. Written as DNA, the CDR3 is TGTGCCAGCTCACGAGCAACCTACGAGCAGTACTTC. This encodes CASSRATYEQYF.

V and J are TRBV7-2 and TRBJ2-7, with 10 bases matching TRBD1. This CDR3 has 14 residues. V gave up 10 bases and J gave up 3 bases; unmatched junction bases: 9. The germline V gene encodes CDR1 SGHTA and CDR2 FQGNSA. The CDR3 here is CATQPGQGSYEQYF. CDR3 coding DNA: TGTGCCACCCAACCGGGACAGGGGAGCTACGAGCAGTACTTC.

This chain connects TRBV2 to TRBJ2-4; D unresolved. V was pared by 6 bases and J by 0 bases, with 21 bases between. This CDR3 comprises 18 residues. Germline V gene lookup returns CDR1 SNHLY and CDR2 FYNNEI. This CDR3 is CASRATDLLSIAKNIQYF. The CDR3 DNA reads TGTGCCAGCAGGGCTACGGACCTATTGTCCATAGCCAAAAACATTCAGTACTTC.

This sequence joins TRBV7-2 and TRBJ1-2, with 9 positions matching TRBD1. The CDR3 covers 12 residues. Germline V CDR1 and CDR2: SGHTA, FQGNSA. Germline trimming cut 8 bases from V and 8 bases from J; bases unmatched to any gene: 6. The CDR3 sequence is CASRRDRDGYTF. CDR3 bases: TGTGCCAGCCGAAGGGACAGGGACGGCTACACCTTC.

The CDR3 nucleotides are TGTGCCAGCAGCGTAGAGTGGGGGGCGAACACTGAAGCTTTCTTT. It translates to CASSVEWGANTEAFF. This chain connects TRBV9 to TRBJ1-1; D possibly corresponds to TRBD1 (6 bases). Trimming stripped 0 bases from V and 1 base from J, with 10 bases between. The CDR3 spans 15 residues. Germline V gene data show CDR1 as SGDLS and CDR2 as YYNGEE.

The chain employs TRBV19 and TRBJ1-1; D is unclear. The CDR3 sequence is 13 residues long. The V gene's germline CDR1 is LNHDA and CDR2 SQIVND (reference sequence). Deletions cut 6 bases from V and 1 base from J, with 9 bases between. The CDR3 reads CASSPRSNTEAFF. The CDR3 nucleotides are TGTGCCAGTAGCCCCAGGTCGAACACTGAAGCTTTCTTT.

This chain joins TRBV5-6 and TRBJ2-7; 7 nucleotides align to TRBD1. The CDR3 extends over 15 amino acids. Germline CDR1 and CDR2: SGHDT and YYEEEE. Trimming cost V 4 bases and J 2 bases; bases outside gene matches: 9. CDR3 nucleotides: TGTGCCAGCAGCATTGACAGGGATCCCGCCTACGAGCAGTACTTC. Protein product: CASSIDRDPAYEQYF.

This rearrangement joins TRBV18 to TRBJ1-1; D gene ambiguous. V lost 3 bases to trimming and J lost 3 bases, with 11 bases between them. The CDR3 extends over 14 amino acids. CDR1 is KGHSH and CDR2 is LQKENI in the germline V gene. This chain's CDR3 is CASSPTSLDTEAFF. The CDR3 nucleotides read TGTGCCAGCTCACCGACCTCGTTGGACACTGAAGCTTTCTTT. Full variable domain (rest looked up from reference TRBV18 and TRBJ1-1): NAGVMQNPRHLVRRRGQEARLRCSPMKGHSHVYWYRQLPEEGLKFMVYLQKENIIDESGMPKERFSAEFPKEGPSILRIQQVVRGDSAAYFCASSPTSLDTEAFFGQGTRLTVV.

The CDR3 DNA reads TGTGCCAGCACCCGAGGCCTTAATGAAAAACTGTTTTTT. Its translation is CASTRGLNEKLFF. The chain couples TRBV2 to TRBJ1-4, with D hard to call. V was trimmed by 7 bases and J by 4 bases, leaving 10 bases between them. The CDR3 covers 13 residues. CDR1 is SNHLY, CDR2 FYNNEI, per germline.

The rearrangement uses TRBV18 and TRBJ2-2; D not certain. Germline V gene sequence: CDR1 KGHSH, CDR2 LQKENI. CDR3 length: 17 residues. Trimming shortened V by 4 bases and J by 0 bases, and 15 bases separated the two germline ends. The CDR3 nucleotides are TGTGCCAGCTCACGCCAAAGAGAGAACGCGAACACCGGGGAGCTGTTTTTT. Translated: CASSRQRENANTGELFF.

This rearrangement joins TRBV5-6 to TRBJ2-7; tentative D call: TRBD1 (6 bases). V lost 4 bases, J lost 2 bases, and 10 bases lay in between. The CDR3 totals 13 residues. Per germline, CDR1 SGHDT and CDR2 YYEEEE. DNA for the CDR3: TGTGCCAGCAGCAAAGACAGGACCTACGAGCAGTACTTC. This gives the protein CASSKDRTYEQYF.

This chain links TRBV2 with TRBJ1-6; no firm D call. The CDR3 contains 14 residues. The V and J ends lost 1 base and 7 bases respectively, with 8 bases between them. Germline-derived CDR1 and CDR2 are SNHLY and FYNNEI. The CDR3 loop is CASSEENKNSPLHF. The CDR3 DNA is TGTGCCAGCAGTGAAGAAAACAAAAATTCACCCCTCCACTTT.

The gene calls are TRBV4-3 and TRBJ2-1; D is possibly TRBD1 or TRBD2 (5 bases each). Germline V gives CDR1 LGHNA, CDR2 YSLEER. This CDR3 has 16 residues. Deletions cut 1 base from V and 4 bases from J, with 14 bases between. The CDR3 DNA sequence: TGCGCCAGCAGCCAAGTAAGAGGGGACCTATACAATGAGCAGTTCTTC. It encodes CASSQVRGDLYNEQFF.

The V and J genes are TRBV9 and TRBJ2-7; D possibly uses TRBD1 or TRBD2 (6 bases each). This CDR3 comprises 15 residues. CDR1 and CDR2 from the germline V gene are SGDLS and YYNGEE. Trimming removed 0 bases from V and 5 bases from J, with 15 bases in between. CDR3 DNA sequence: TGTGCCAGCAGCGTAGGGGGGGCCTCCCGGGACGAGCAGTACTTC. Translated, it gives CASSVGGASRDEQYF.

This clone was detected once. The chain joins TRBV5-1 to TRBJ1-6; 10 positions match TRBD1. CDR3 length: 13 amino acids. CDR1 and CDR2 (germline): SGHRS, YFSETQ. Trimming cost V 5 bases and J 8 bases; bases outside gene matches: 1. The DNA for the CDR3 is TGCGCCAGCAGGGGGACAGGGGATTCACCCCTCCACTTT. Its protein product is CASRGTGDSPLHF.